These 25 T cell receptor beta chains share one sample of origin, sequenced in a study of blood T cell repertoires in COVID-19. The table came from immunoSEQ multiplex PCR; TCRdb's copy has only in-frame clones and leaves some out. The data show around 300,000 clones, about 85% seen once. The sequenced sample was peripheral blood. Receptors originate from a human donor in a cohort sampled during active COVID-19.

The rearrangement links TRBV29-1 to TRBJ2-7; possible D gene TRBD2, 7 bases. V was trimmed by 5 bases and J by 4 bases, leaving 12 bases between them. The germline CDR1 and CDR2 sequences are SQVTM and ANQGSEA. This CDR3 spans 12 amino acids. Written as DNA, the CDR3 is TGCAGCGTTCGGGGGGCGGGGTACGAGCAGTACTTC. The encoded protein is CSVRGAGYEQYF.

V and J are TRBV3-1 (or the pseudogene TRBV3-2) and TRBJ2-7, with D perhaps matching TRBD1 (6 bases). Germline V gene sequence: CDR1 LGHDT, CDR2 YNNKEL (reference sequence). The V gene lost 4 bases and the J gene lost 2 bases, with 12 bases spanning the gap. The CDR3 length is 14 residues. CDR3 protein: CASSRATGTYEQYF. CDR3 bases: TGTGCCAGCAGCCGCGCCACAGGGACCTACGAGCAGTACTTC.

This sequence joins TRBV19 and TRBJ1-2, with D possibly being TRBD1 (6 bases). This CDR3 has 16 amino acids. V dropped 7 bases and J dropped 3 bases, with 21 bases sitting between them. Germline CDR1 LNHDA, CDR2 SQIVND (reference sequence). The CDR3 DNA follows: TGTGCCAGTACTGCGGGGGGGGCAGGAACCCACTATGGCTACACCTTC. Translating gives CASTAGGAGTHYGYTF.

The rearrangement joins TRBV9 to TRBJ2-1, with 10 bases matching TRBD1. The J segment lost 10 bases and the V segment lost 7 bases, leaving 14 bases of the junction unmatched. The CDR3 spans 15 residues. The germline gives CDR1 SGDLS, CDR2 YYNGEE. CDR3 bases: TGTGCCAGCGGGGCGGTGGGACAGGGGCTTGGGGAGCAGTTCTTC. This sequence encodes CASGAVGQGLGEQFF.

The rearrangement joins TRBV11-2 to TRBJ2-2; the match to TRBD2 covers 10 bases. Germline CDR1 reads SGHAT; CDR2 reads FQNNGV. The CDR3 contains 15 residues. V lost 4 bases to trimming and J lost 5 bases; unmatched junction nucleotides: 4. CDR3 coding DNA: TGTGCCAGCAGCTCCCGGACTAGCGGAACCGGGGAGCTGTTTTTT. Amino acid sequence: CASSSRTSGTGELFF. The full variable domain, its missing parts supplied by reference TRBV11-2 and TRBJ2-2, is EAGVAQSPRYKIIEKRQSVAFWCNPISGHATLYWYQQILGQGPKLLIQFQNNGVVDDSQLPKDRFSAERLKGVDSTLKIQPAKLEDSAVYLCASSSRTSGTGELFFGEGSRLTVL.

This clone was recorded a few times. CDR3 bases: TGTGCCAGCAGCTTTGGGACCTGGGACAGGCTCTCCTACAATGAGCAGTTCTTC. Translating gives CASSFGTWDRLSYNEQFF. The chain is built from TRBV5-8 and TRBJ2-1; 8 bases are shared with TRBD1. The CDR3 sequence is 18 residues long. CDR1 is SGHTS and CDR2 is YDEGEE in the germline V gene. The junction had 10 bases not matched to a gene; V was cut back by 2 bases and J by 0 bases.

The CDR3 nucleotides are TGTGCCAGCAGCCAAGATGGGACAGGGGGACGAGAGACCCAGTACTTC. It is translated as CASSQDGTGGRETQYF. The J gene is TRBJ2-5, the V gene TRBV3-1 (or the pseudogene TRBV3-2); 11 bases fit TRBD1. This CDR3 is 16 amino acids long. Germline V lookup: CDR1 LGHDT, CDR2 YNNKEL (reference sequence). V was clipped by 0 bases and J by 4 bases; unmatched bases: 4.

The chain links TRBV27 to TRBJ2-5, with TRBD2 identical over 12 bases. The CDR3 runs to 17 residues. V lost 4 bases to trimming and J lost 7 bases; unmatched junction nucleotides: 13. Germline values: CDR1 MNHEY, CDR2 SMNVEV (reference sequence). CDR3 residues: CASSSSGRAASRWTQYF. As DNA, the CDR3 is TGTGCCAGCAGTTCTAGCGGGAGGGCCGCGTCCAGGTGGACCCAGTACTTC.

V usage is TRBV18 and J usage is TRBJ2-7, with TRBD1 as a possible D gene (5 bases). Trimming took off 3 bases at V and 1 base at J, with 25 bases between the two ends. The CDR3 totals 19 residues. Germline V CDR1 and CDR2: KGHSH, LQKENI. The CDR3 is CASSPTQATNLRASYEQYF. CDR3 DNA: TGTGCCAGCTCACCGACACAGGCTACCAACCTCCGGGCGTCCTACGAGCAGTACTTC.

The chain recombines TRBV27 with TRBJ1-1, with TRBD1 matching over 7 bases. CDR3 size: 15 residues. V trimming: 4 bases; J trimming: 0 bases; junction bases outside the gene matches: 5. Germline V gene data show CDR1 as MNHEY and CDR2 as SMNVEV (reference sequence). CDR3 sequence reads: CASSSNRGLNTEAFF. As DNA, the CDR3 is TGTGCCAGCAGTTCAAACAGGGGATTGAACACTGAAGCTTTCTTT.

The chain employs TRBV10-3 and TRBJ1-1, with D perhaps TRBD1 (5 bases). The CDR3 totals 15 residues. The V and J ends lost 7 bases and 2 bases respectively, with 17 bases between them. Germline V gene sequence: CDR1 ENHRY, CDR2 SYGVKD. The CDR3 DNA sequence: TGTGCCATCAAGGGGATGGACGCAATCAACACTGAAGCTTTCTTT. Its translation is CAIKGMDAINTEAFF.

The genes are TRBV19 and TRBJ1-1, with D unresolved. V was cut by 3 bases and J by 9 bases, with 11 bases left in between. Germline loops: CDR1 LNHDA, CDR2 SQIVND (reference sequence). The CDR3 length is 12 residues. The CDR3 region is CASSIREEKAFF. The DNA of the CDR3 is TGTGCCAGTAGTATTAGGGAGGAGAAAGCTTTCTTT. The whole variable domain, remainder taken from reference TRBV19 and TRBJ1-1, is DGGITQSPKYLFRKEGQNVTLSCEQNLNHDAMYWYRQDPGQGLRLIYYSQIVNDFQKGDIAEGYSVSREKKESFPLTVTSAQKNPTAFYLCASSIREEKAFFGQGTRLTVV.

V and J are TRBV12-3 or TRBV12-4 and TRBJ1-2, with 7 bases matching TRBD1. CDR3 size: 12 residues. Trimming cost V 5 bases and J 5 bases; bases outside gene matches: 2. Written as DNA, the CDR3 is TGTGCCAGCAGTGACAGGGCTTATGGCTACACCTTC. Residues: CASSDRAYGYTF.

The chain has TRBV9 and TRBJ2-1, with TRBD1 identical over 7 bases. The V segment lost 6 bases and the J segment 5 bases; nucleotides outside the gene matches: 8. Germline CDR1 SGDLS, CDR2 YYNGEE. This CDR3 has 14 residues. Here the CDR3 DNA reads TGTGCCAGCAAGCCGGGACAGTTTAACAATGAGCAGTTCTTC. Encoded protein: CASKPGQFNNEQFF.

This clone was detected once. This rearrangement joins TRBV2 to TRBJ1-3; TRBD1 is a possible D gene (6 bases). The ends were cut back, 7 bases at V and 0 bases at J, with 10 bases in the middle. Germline CDR1 reads SNHLY; CDR2 reads FYNNEI. CDR3 size: 14 residues. The DNA for the CDR3 is TGTGCCAGCACAGGGGCACTCTCTGGAAACACCATATATTTT. Its protein is CASTGALSGNTIYF.

This rearrangement joins TRBV9 to TRBJ1-1; D is possibly TRBD1 (5 bases). Deletions cut 4 bases from V and 2 bases from J, with 12 bases between. CDR1 and CDR2 (germline): SGDLS, YYNGEE. The CDR3 is made up of 14 amino acids. CDR3 region: CASSYTGVNTEAFF. The CDR3 region has the DNA TGTGCCAGCAGCTACACAGGAGTTAACACTGAAGCTTTCTTT.

V gene TRBV9 combines with J gene TRBJ2-5, with TRBD1 matching over 10 bases. CDR1 and CDR2 from the germline V gene are SGDLS and YYNGEE. Trimming took 4 bases from V and 4 from J; bases not matched to a gene: 10. The CDR3 is 16 amino acids. The CDR3, as DNA: TGTGCCAGCAGCCCCTGGACAGGGGGAATGTTAGAGACCCAGTACTTC. It encodes CASSPWTGGMLETQYF.

The rearrangement links TRBV28 to TRBJ2-4, with 7 positions matching TRBD2. The junction had 7 bases not matched to a gene; V was cut back by 1 base and J by 1 base. This CDR3 is 17 amino acids long. From germline, CDR1 is MDHEN and CDR2 SYDVKM. The CDR3 loop is CASSLSLGGFAKNIQYF. The CDR3 DNA is TGTGCCAGCAGTTTATCTCTCGGGGGGTTTGCCAAAAACATTCAGTACTTC.

The table lists this clone with a count of one. This chain links TRBV27 with TRBJ1-5; 7 bases match TRBD1. V was pared by 6 bases and J by 3 bases, with 2 bases of the junction left unmatched. CDR1 is MNHEY, CDR2 SMNVEV, per germline (reference sequence). The CDR3 is 13 residues long. CDR3 nucleotides: TGTGCCAGCAGCCAGGGGGTCAATCAGCCCCAGCATTTT. Its translation: CASSQGVNQPQHF.

The V gene is TRBV30, the J gene TRBJ1-2; D remains unclear. This CDR3 has 14 residues. Germline-derived CDR1 and CDR2 are GTSNPN and SVGIG (reference sequence). Trimming left V 2 bases short and J 6 bases short, with 16 bases between. DNA of the CDR3: TGTGCCTGGAGTCGACTTGGCATTGGCGATGGCTACACCTTC. Its translation is CAWSRLGIGDGYTF. The full variable domain, its missing parts supplied by reference TRBV30 and TRBJ1-2, is SQTIHQWPATLVQPVGSPLSLECTVEGTSNPNLYWYRQAAGRGLQLLFYSVGIGQISSEVPQNLSASRPQDRQFILSSKKLLLSDSGFYLCAWSRLGIGDGYTFGSGTRLTVV.

The genes are TRBV13 and TRBJ2-7; TRBD2 aligns across 7 bases. The germline CDR1 and CDR2 sequences are PRHDT and FYEKMQ (reference sequence). V gave up 4 bases and J gave up 0 bases; unmatched junction bases: 9. CDR3 size: 16 residues. The CDR3 DNA sequence: TGTGCCAGCAGCTCCAACCGGGGGGAGAGCTCCTACGAGCAGTACTTC. Encoded protein: CASSSNRGESSYEQYF.

The chain joins TRBV18 to TRBJ1-6; 7 nucleotides agree with TRBD1. The CDR3 runs to 16 residues. Trimming cost V 8 bases and J 1 base; bases outside gene matches: 8. Germline CDR1 KGHSH, CDR2 LQKENI. The CDR3 nucleotides are TGTGCCAGCGGCTTAAAGGGGGCATCCTATAATTCACCCCTCCACTTT. This translates into CASGLKGASYNSPLHF.

This clone came up a few times. CDR3 residues: CASSLGGNTEAFF. The CDR3 DNA sequence: TGTGCCAGCAGTTTAGGGGGCAACACTGAAGCTTTCTTT. The V call is TRBV27, the J call TRBJ1-1, with D maybe TRBD1 (6 bases). The CDR3 is made up of 13 amino acids. V shed 2 bases and J shed 2 bases, with 6 bases lying between them. Germline assignment: CDR1 MNHEY and CDR2 SMNVEV (reference sequence).

The gene calls are TRBV19 and TRBJ2-7, with 9 positions matching TRBD2. The V gene end was trimmed by 3 bases and the J gene end by 2 bases; junction bases not matched to a gene: 5. The V gene's germline CDR1 is LNHDA and CDR2 SQIVND (reference sequence). The CDR3 consists of 15 residues. The CDR3 DNA sequence: TGTGCCAGTAGTATGGCGCGGGAGGGAACCTACGAGCAGTACTTC. This translates into CASSMAREGTYEQYF. The full variable domain, in which reference TRBV19 and TRBJ2-7 provide the parts outside the CDR3, is DGGITQSPKYLFRKEGQNVTLSCEQNLNHDAMYWYRQDPGQGLRLIYYSQIVNDFQKGDIAEGYSVSREKKESFPLTVTSAQKNPTAFYLCASSMAREGTYEQYFGPGTRLTVT.

V and J are TRBV2 and TRBJ2-2; possibly TRBD2 for D (5 bases). Trimming stripped 7 bases from V and 3 bases from J, with 9 bases between. The V gene's germline CDR1 is SNHLY and CDR2 FYNNEI. The CDR3 sequence is 13 residues long. The CDR3 loop reads CASKGDHTGELFF. The CDR3 nucleotides read TGTGCCAGCAAGGGAGATCACACCGGGGAGCTGTTTTTT.